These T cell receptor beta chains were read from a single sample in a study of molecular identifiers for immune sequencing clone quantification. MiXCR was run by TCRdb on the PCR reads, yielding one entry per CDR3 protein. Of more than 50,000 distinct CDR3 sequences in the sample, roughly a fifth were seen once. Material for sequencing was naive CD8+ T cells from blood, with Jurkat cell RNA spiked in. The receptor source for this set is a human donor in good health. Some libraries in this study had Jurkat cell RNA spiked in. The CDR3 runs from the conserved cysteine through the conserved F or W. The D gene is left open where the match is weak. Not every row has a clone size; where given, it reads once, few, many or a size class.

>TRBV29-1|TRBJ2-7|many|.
CSVEQAQRGEQYF
TGCAGCGTTGAACAGGCTCAGCGAGGGGAGCAGTACTTC
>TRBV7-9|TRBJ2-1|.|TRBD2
CASSSTGLAYNEQFF
TGTGCCAGCAGCTCCACGGGACTAGCTTACAATGAGCAGTTCTTC
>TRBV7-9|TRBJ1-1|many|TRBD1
CASKPDRATEAFF
TGTGCCAGCAAACCCGACAGGGCCACTGAAGCTTTCTTT
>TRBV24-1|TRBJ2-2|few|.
CAISDRVGNTGELFF
TGTGCCATCAGTGACCGAGTCGGGAACACCGGGGAGCTGTTTTTT
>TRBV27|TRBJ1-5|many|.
CASSLSAERNQPQHF
TGTGCCAGCAGTTTAAGTGCCGAACGAAATCAGCCCCAGCATTTT
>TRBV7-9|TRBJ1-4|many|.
CASSPGPATNEKLFF
TGTGCCAGCAGCCCTGGGCCTGCAACTAATGAAAAACTGTTTTTT
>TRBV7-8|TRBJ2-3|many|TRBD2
CASSLDVTTSGLTDTQYF
TGTGCCAGCAGCTTAGATGTTACGACTAGCGGACTCACAGATACGCAGTATTTT
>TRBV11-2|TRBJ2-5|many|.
CASSLAAGSMKTQYF
TGTGCCAGCAGCTTAGCGGCAGGGAGTATGAAGACCCAGTACTTC
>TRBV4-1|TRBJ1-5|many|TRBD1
CASSLGDRERQPQHF
TGCGCCAGCAGCCTGGGGGACAGGGAACGCCAGCCCCAGCATTTT
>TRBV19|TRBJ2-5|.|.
CASSIGGVGTETQYF
TGTGCCAGTAGTATAGGGGGAGTCGGAACAGAGACCCAGTACTTC
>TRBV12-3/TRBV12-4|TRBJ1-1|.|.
CASSLALMGTEAFF
TGTGCCAGCAGTTTAGCGCTAATGGGGACTGAAGCTTTCTTT
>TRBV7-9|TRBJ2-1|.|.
CASSFTGEQLF
TGTGCCAGCAGCTTCACCGGTGAGCAGCTCTTC
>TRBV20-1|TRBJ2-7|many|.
CSARDRTLGYEQYF
TGCAGTGCTAGAGATAGGACACTTGGGTACGAGCAGTACTTC
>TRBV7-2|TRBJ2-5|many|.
CASIMMGPSEGQETQYF
TGTGCCAGCATCATGATGGGACCATCCGAGGGGCAAGAGACCCAGTACTTC
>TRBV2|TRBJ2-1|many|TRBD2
CASSETGLATYNEQFF
TGTGCCAGCAGCGAAACAGGACTAGCGACCTACAATGAGCAGTTCTTC
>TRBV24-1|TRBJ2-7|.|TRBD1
CATSDWTGVQQYF
TGTGCCACCAGTGATTGGACAGGGGTCCAGCAGTACTTC
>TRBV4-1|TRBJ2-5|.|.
CVSSQAPTAGEGETQYF
TGCGTCAGCAGCCAAGCCCCGACAGCGGGTGAGGGAGAGACCCAGTACTTC
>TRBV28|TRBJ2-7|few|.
CASSFAYEQYF
TGTGCCAGCAGTTTTGCCTACGAGCAGTACTTC
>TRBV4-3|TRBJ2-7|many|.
CASSQARTTSTEQYF
TGCGCCAGCAGCCAAGCGAGGACCACCTCTACGGAGCAGTACTTC
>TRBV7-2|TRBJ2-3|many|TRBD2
CASSLQLAIDTQYF
TGTGCCAGCAGCTTACAACTAGCGATAGATACGCAGTATTTT
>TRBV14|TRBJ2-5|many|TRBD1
CASSQVFPGGSQETQYF
TGTGCCAGCAGCCAAGTTTTCCCAGGGGGATCCCAAGAGACCCAGTACTTC
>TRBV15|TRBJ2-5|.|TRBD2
CATSSKTSGRAYGETQYF
TGTGCCACCAGCAGTAAAACTAGCGGGAGGGCCTATGGAGAGACCCAGTACTTC
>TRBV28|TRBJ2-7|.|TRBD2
CASSRGGGDEQYF
TGTGCCAGCAGCCGGGGGGGGGGGGACGAGCAGTACTTC
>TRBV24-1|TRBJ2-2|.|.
CATSDFGELFF
TGTGCCACCAGTGATTTTGGGGAGCTGTTTTTT
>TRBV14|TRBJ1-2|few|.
CAGSPFGVPGYTF
TGTGCCGGCAGCCCCTTTGGGGTTCCTGGCTACACCTTC
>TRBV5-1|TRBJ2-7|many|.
CASSLYYEQYF
TGCGCCAGCAGCCTATACTACGAGCAGTACTTC
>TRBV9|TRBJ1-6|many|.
CASSVGKVYNSPLHF
TGTGCCAGCAGCGTAGGTAAAGTCTATAATTCACCCCTCCACTTT
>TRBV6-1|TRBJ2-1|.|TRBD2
CASSEVFTSGYNEQFF
TGTGCCAGCAGTGAAGTTTTTACTAGCGGATACAATGAGCAGTTCTTC
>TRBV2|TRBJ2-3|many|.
CASSEVGSTDTQYF
TGTGCCAGCAGTGAAGTAGGCTCTACAGATACGCAGTATTTT
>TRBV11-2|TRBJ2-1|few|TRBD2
CASSSGGDEQFF
TGTGCCAGCAGCTCCGGGGGGGATGAGCAGTTCTTC
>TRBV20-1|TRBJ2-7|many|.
CSARDSSVISYEQYF
TGCAGTGCTAGAGACTCCAGCGTAATCTCCTACGAGCAGTACTTC
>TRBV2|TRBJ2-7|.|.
CASSDEGGYAYEQYF
TGTGCCAGCAGTGACGAGGGCGGGTACGCCTACGAGCAGTACTTC
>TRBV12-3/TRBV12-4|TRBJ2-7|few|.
CASSFGSFTYEQYF
TGTGCCAGCAGTTTTGGGTCCTTCACCTACGAGCAGTACTTC
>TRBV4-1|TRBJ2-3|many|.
CASSQVFGSTDTQYF
TGCGCCAGCAGCCAAGTGTTCGGTAGCACAGATACGCAGTATTTT
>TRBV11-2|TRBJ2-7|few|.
CASSPTGTFYEQYF
TGTGCCAGCAGCCCCACCGGGACCTTCTACGAGCAGTACTTC
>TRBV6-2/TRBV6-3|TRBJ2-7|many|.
CASAESYEQYF
TGTGCCAGCGCGGAGTCCTACGAGCAGTACTTC
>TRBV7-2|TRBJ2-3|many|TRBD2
CASSLAPGREWTDTQYF
TGTGCCAGCAGCTTAGCTCCGGGGCGGGAGTGGACAGATACGCAGTATTTT
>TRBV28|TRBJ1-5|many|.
CASSFSSGQPQHF
TGTGCCAGCAGTTTTTCTTCGGGTCAGCCCCAGCATTTT
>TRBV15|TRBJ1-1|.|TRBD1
CATSNAAGRGLAGIEALF
TGTGCCACCAGTAACGCCGCTGGCAGGGGGCTCGCAGGCATAGAAGCTCTCTTT
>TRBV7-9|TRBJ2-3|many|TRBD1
CASSKTGGMDTQYF
TGTGCCAGCAGCAAGACAGGGGGTATGGATACGCAGTATTTT
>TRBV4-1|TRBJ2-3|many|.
CASSQAESKRSTDTQYF
TGCGCCAGCAGCCAGGCGGAGTCCAAACGTAGCACAGATACGCAGTATTTT
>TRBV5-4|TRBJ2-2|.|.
CASSRVGARRTPRDTGELFF
TGTGCCAGCAGCCGAGTGGGGGCCAGAAGGACACCGAGGGACACCGGGGAGCTGTTTTTT
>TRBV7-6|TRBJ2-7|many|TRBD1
CASSLLNPGQGGYEQYF
TGTGCCAGCAGCTTACTTAACCCGGGACAGGGCGGCTACGAGCAGTACTTC
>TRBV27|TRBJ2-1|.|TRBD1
CASSAGGSYNGQFF
TGTGCCAGCAGCGCAGGGGGTTCCTACAATGGGCAGTTCTTC
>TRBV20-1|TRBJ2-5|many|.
CSARDGELQETQYF
TGCAGTGCTAGAGATGGAGAGTTACAAGAGACCCAGTACTTC